What follows are 12 T cell receptor beta chains derived from one specimen sequenced in a study of identical twins. Each CDR3 protein gets one entry after TCRdb re-called the 5' RACE reads with MiXCR. The data contain about 190,000 distinct CDR3 sequences, roughly 15% of them singletons. Separately, the same data were catalogued under a study of T cells expressing NK-cell markers.

Sample: CD8+ T cells sorted from blood. These receptor sequences come from a woman between 18 and 29 years old in good health.

This clonotype is judged medium-sized. The chain couples TRBV27 to TRBJ2-7, with TRBD2 matching over 8 bases. Unmatched junction bases numbered 4, after V lost 3 bases and J lost 6 bases. CDR3 length: 13 amino acids. Germline CDR1 is MNHEY and CDR2 is SMNVEV (reference sequence). CDR3 protein: CASSFGREGEQYF. The CDR3 region has the DNA TGTGCCAGCAGTTTTGGTCGGGAGGGCGAGCAGTACTTC.

The J gene is TRBJ2-1, the V gene TRBV6-1; 9 bases are a match to TRBD2. V lost 4 bases, J lost 9 bases, and 7 bases stayed unmatched. This CDR3 has 14 residues. From germline, CDR1 is MNHNS and CDR2 SASEGT. CDR3 region: CASSARGLAAEQFF. The DNA of the CDR3 is TGTGCCAGCAGTGCCCGGGGACTAGCTGCTGAGCAGTTCTTC.

The CDR3 reads CASSLAVEAGLPQHF. The CDR3 DNA sequence: TGTGCCAGCAGCTTAGCGGTGGAGGCAGGCCTGCCCCAGCATTTT. V gene TRBV7-8 combines with J gene TRBJ1-5; D remains unclear. Germline CDR1 reads SGHVS; CDR2 reads FQNEAQ. Trimming left V 0 bases short and J 9 bases short, with 15 bases between. The CDR3 is 15 amino acids. Filled out from reference TRBV7-8 and TRBJ1-5, the complete variable domain reads GAGVSQSPRYKVAKRGQDVALRCDPISGHVSLFWYQQALGQGPEFLTYFQNEAQLDKSGLPSDRFFAERPEGSVSTLKIQRTQQEDSAVYLCASSLAVEAGLPQHFGDGTRLSIL.

This clonotype showed up just a few times. V and J are TRBV27 and TRBJ2-3; D may match TRBD1 or TRBD2 (5 bases each). The V gene's germline CDR1 is MNHEY and CDR2 SMNVEV (reference sequence). Trimming stripped 2 bases from V and 4 bases from J, with 7 bases between. CDR3 length equals 13 residues. CDR3 in amino acids: CASSLGGPDTQYF. CDR3 nucleotides: TGTGCCAGCAGTTTAGGGGGACCAGATACGCAGTATTTT.

The chain uses TRBV6-1 and TRBJ1-6; D remains ambiguous. V was clipped by 8 bases and J by 4 bases, with 12 bases between them. The CDR3 spans 14 residues. Germline V CDR1 and CDR2: MNHNS, SASEGT. CDR3 residues: CASSADGYNSPLHF. CDR3 DNA sequence: TGTGCCAGCTCCGCGGACGGATATAATTCACCCCTCCACTTT.

V is TRBV4-2 and J is TRBJ1-3, with D unresolved. Trimming removed 0 bases from V and 1 base from J, with 10 bases in between. CDR1 is LGHNA, CDR2 YNFKEQ, per germline. CDR3 size: 16 residues. Here the CDR3 DNA reads TGTGCCAGCAGCCAAGATCGGCGGGGATCTGGAAACACCATATATTTT. Translation gives CASSQDRRGSGNTIYF.

In this sample, this clonotype turned up many times. The chain recombines TRBV12-3 or TRBV12-4 with TRBJ2-1; D is uncertain. Trimming removed 3 bases from V and 0 bases from J, with 9 bases in between. CDR3 length: 15 residues. The chain's CDR3 is CASSFSLSSYNEQFF. CDR3 sequence (DNA): TGTGCCAGCAGTTTCTCACTCAGCTCCTACAATGAGCAGTTCTTC.

The chain has TRBV7-9 and TRBJ2-3; 10 positions match TRBD2. Germline trimming cut 6 bases from V and 3 bases from J; bases unmatched to any gene: 6. The germline V gene has CDR1 SEHNR and CDR2 FQNEAQ (reference sequence). The CDR3 sequence is 15 residues long. In DNA, the CDR3 is TGTGCCAGCAGTCCCAGCGGGGGGGCTACAGATACGCAGTATTTT. Translating gives CASSPSGGATDTQYF.

The V and J genes are TRBV2 and TRBJ2-7, with D perhaps matching TRBD1 (5 bases). The CDR3 loop spans 10 amino acids. Germline CDR1 reads SNHLY; CDR2 reads FYNNEI. The V gene lost 4 bases and the J gene lost 7 bases, with 5 bases spanning the gap. The CDR3 region is CASSGQEQYF. Here the CDR3 DNA reads TGTGCCAGCAGTGGACAGGAGCAGTACTTC.

This sequence joins TRBV5-1 and TRBJ2-5; 7 bases fit TRBD1. The J segment lost 2 bases and the V segment lost 3 bases, leaving 4 bases of the junction unmatched. The CDR3 covers 14 residues. Germline loops: CDR1 SGHRS, CDR2 YFSETQ. CDR3 amino acids: CASSSTGEQETQYF. In DNA, the CDR3 is TGCGCCAGCAGCTCCACAGGGGAACAAGAGACCCAGTACTTC.

This clonotype has a handful of counts. J is TRBJ2-7 and V is TRBV7-9, with a possible D match to TRBD1 (6 bases). The germline CDR1 and CDR2 sequences are SEHNR and FQNEAQ (reference sequence). Trimming cost V 11 bases and J 1 base, with 18 bases left between them. This CDR3 contains 14 residues. The CDR3 nucleotides read TGTGCCGGATCCGGGACATTCGATTCCTACGAGCAGTACTTC. The encoded protein is CAGSGTFDSYEQYF.

In this sample, this clonotype turned up a few times. The rearrangement joins TRBV7-9 to TRBJ2-5; D is possibly TRBD1 or TRBD2 (5 bases each). Germline CDR1 reads SEHNR; CDR2 reads FQNEAQ (reference sequence). The CDR3 is 14 residues long. V shed 8 bases and J shed 1 base, with 14 bases lying between them. The CDR3 DNA reads as TGTGCCAGCGCATCGGGGCCCTTCCAAGAGACCCAGTACTTC. Translation gives CASASGPFQETQYF.